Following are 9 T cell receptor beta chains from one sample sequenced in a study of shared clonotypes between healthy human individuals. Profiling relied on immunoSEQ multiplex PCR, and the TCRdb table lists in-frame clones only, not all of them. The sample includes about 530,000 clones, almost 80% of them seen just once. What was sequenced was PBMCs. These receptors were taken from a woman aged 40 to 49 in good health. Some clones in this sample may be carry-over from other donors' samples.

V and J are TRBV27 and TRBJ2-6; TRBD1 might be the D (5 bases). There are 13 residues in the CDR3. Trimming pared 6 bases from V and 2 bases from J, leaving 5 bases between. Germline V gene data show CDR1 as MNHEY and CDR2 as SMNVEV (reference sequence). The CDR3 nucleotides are TGTGCCAGCAGGGACACTGGGGCCAACGTCCTGACTTTC. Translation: CASRDTGANVLTF.

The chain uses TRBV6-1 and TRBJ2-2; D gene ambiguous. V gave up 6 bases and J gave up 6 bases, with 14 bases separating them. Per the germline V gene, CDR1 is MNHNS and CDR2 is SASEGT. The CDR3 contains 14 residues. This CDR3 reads CASRRSGGAGELFF. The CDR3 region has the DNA TGTGCCAGCAGAAGGAGTGGTGGTGCCGGGGAGCTGTTTTTT.

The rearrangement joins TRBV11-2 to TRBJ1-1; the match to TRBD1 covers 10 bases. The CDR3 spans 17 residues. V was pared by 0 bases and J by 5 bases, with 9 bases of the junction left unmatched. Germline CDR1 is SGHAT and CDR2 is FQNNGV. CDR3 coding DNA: TGTGCCAGCAGCTTAGAACCGGGACAGGGGCATAGGACTGAAGCTTTCTTT. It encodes CASSLEPGQGHRTEAFF.

Written as DNA, the CDR3 is TGTGCCAGCAGCCCTCGGACAGCAGCCTACGAGCAGTACTTC. Translated, it gives CASSPRTAAYEQYF. The chain couples TRBV9 to TRBJ2-7; possibly TRBD1 for D (6 bases). This CDR3 is built from 14 residues. Trimming left V 4 bases short and J 2 bases short, with 13 bases between. CDR1 and CDR2 (germline): SGDLS, YYNGEE.

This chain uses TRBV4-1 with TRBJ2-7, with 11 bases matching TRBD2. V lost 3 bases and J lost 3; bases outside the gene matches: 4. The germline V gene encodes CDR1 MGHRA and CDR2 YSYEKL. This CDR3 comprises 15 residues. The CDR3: CASSQSLAGGYEQYF. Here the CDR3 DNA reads TGCGCCAGCAGCCAGTCCCTAGCGGGAGGCTACGAGCAGTACTTC.

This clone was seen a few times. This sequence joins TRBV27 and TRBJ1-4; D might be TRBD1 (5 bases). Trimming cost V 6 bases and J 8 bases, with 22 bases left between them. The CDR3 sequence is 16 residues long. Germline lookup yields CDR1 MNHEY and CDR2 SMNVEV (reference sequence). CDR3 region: CASSPLGPPDGEKLFF. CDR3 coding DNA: TGTGCCAGCAGCCCCCTGGGACCCCCGGACGGGGAAAAACTGTTTTTT. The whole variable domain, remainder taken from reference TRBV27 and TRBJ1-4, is EAQVTQNPRYLITVTGKKLTVTCSQNMNHEYMSWYRQDPGLGLRQIYYSMNVEVTDKGDVPEGYKVSRKEKRNFPLILESPSPNQTSLYFCASSPLGPPDGEKLFFGSGTQLSVL.

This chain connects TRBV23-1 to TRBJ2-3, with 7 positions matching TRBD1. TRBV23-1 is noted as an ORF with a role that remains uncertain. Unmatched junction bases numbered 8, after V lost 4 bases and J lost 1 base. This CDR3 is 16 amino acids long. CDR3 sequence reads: CASSPRQGIGTDTQYF. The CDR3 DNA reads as TGCGCCAGCAGTCCCCGACAGGGAATAGGCACAGATACGCAGTATTTT.

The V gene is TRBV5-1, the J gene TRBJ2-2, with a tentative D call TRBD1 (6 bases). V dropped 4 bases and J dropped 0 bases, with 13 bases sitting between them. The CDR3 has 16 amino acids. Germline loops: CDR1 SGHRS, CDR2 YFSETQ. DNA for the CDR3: TGCGCCAGCAGCATCGCATCAGGGGCGAACACCGGGGAGCTGTTTTTT. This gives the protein CASSIASGANTGELFF.

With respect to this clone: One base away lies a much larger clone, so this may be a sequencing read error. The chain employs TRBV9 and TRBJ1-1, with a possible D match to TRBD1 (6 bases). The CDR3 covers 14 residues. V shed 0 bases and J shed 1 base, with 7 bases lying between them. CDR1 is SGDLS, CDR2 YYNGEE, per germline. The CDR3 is CASSVGTENTEAFF. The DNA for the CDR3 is TGTGCCAGCAGCGTAGGGACAGAGAACACTGAAGCTTTCTTT.